The 7 T cell receptor beta chains below were found in one sample sequenced in a study of cytomegalovirus exposure and HLA in healthy donors. The PCR contained 60 Vbeta and 13 Jbeta primers. The data were produced by immunoSEQ multiplex PCR, yet TCRdb's version contains in-frame clones alone and is incomplete. Counted here are over 150,000 clones, around four fifths occurring once; the ten biggest clones make up more than 3.5%. Sequences were obtained from PBMCs. These receptors came from a woman aged 55-75 years in good health and CMV-seropositive.

The rearrangement joins TRBV18 to TRBJ2-7; 11 bases fit TRBD2. This CDR3 spans 14 amino acids. The V and J ends lost 5 bases and 5 bases, in that order; junction bases with no gene match: 5. From germline, CDR1 is KGHSH and CDR2 LQKENI. The CDR3 loop is CASSGGLAANEQYF. The CDR3 DNA reads as TGTGCCAGCTCAGGGGGACTAGCGGCCAACGAGCAGTACTTC.

The chain couples TRBV14 to TRBJ2-5; D may be TRBD2 (5 bases). Germline-derived CDR1 and CDR2 are SGHDN and FVKESK. V was clipped by 1 base and J by 5 bases, with 14 bases between them. The CDR3 is made up of 15 amino acids. The CDR3, as DNA: TGTGCCAGCAGCCAAGGCGAACTCGGGGTGGAGACCCAGTACTTC. Its translation: CASSQGELGVETQYF.

This chain links TRBV7-2 with TRBJ2-2; D gene ambiguous. The CDR3 contains 14 residues. Trimming removed 8 bases at V and 0 bases at J, with 10 bases between. In germline, CDR1 is SGHTA, CDR2 FQGNSA. CDR3 in amino acids: CASSPPANTGELFF. The CDR3, as DNA: TGTGCCAGCTCCCCTCCAGCGAACACCGGGGAGCTGTTTTTT.

The chain is built from TRBV25-1 and TRBJ1-1; TRBD1 matches 10 bases. The CDR3 runs 16 residues. With V trimmed by 3 bases and J by 5 bases, 9 bases remained unmatched. Germline V gene sequence: CDR1 MGHDK, CDR2 SYGVNS. The CDR3 bases are TGTGCCAGCAGTGATTCTGGGACAGGGGCAGATACTGAAGCTTTCTTT. Translation: CASSDSGTGADTEAFF. Looking up the rest from reference TRBV25-1 and TRBJ1-1 gives the full variable domain: EADIYQTPRYLVIGTGKKITLECSQTMGHDKMYWYQQDPGMELHLIHYSYGVNSTEKGDLSSESTVSRIRTEHFPLTLESARPSHTSQYLCASSDSGTGADTEAFFGQGTRLTVV.

The rearrangement uses TRBV4-1 and TRBJ2-1, with TRBD1 matching over 10 bases. Germline CDR1 and CDR2: MGHRA and YSYEKL. Trimming removed 4 bases from V and 9 bases from J; junction bases left unmatched: 9. CDR3 length equals 15 residues. The CDR3 nucleotides read TGCGCCAGCAGCCCGGGGACAGGGGTAGTTTTTGAGCAGTTCTTC. Translating gives CASSPGTGVVFEQFF.

The gene calls are TRBV27 and TRBJ1-1; D may be TRBD1 (5 bases). Germline V gene lookup returns CDR1 MNHEY and CDR2 SMNVEV (reference sequence). The CDR3 totals 12 residues. Here the CDR3 reads CADRGKGTEAFF. The CDR3 region has the DNA TGTGCGGATCGGGGGAAGGGCACTGAAGCTTTCTTT.

The chain combines TRBV7-2 with TRBJ2-2, with D possibly TRBD1 on 6 matching bases. Per the germline V gene, CDR1 is SGHTA and CDR2 is FQGNSA. V was trimmed by 5 bases and J by 0 bases, leaving 10 bases between them. CDR3 length: 15 residues. CDR3 region: CASSRDIPNTGELFF. The CDR3 coding sequence is TGTGCCAGCAGCCGGGACATCCCGAACACCGGGGAGCTGTTTTTT.